The subject of this entry is one T cell receptor (beta chain). Its antigen is not yet known. No base quality values were provided; no much bigger clone lies one nucleotide off. The time point label, read with the paper, signifies: peripheral blood 6 weeks after treatment start. A total of 25 to 35 patients with locally advanced or metastatic urothelial carcinoma, treated at Memorial Sloan Kettering on a trial protocol, made up the cohort. Peripheral blood mononuclear cells were collected pretreatment and during treatment, with between 1 and 8 total time points obtained per patient. The Qiagen DNeasy Blood extraction kit was used to purify genomic DNA from total PBMCs and tumor samples. Collected pretreatment and during treatment, PBMCs were isolated and stored as previously described. From the cysteine through the phenylalanine, the CDR3 covers 14 amino acids. The sequence is cut down to CDR3 DNA, 42 bases in frame from base 1. Reading the germline V gene gives CDR1 SNHLY and CDR2 FYNNEI. The germline ends are 22 bases apart after V is trimmed by 7 bases and J by 9 bases.

Each PCR received spiked-in synthetic TCR analog templates so that absolute template abundance could be estimated from read counts. The immunoSEQ assay used bias-controlled V and J gene primers to amplify TCRbeta CDR3 regions from genomic DNA. Sequencing of rearranged TCRbeta segments was performed at approximately 20X coverage. Regarding the original processing steps: Sequencing errors were corrected by clustering, and CDR3s were annotated against IMGT so that V, D and J genes could be assigned. Only productive TCRbeta rearrangements were used in downstream analyses, excluding out-of-frame or stop-codon sequences. Clonality was calculated as one minus the Shannon entropy normalized by the log of the number of unique productive sequences. Fisher's exact test with Benjamini-Hochberg correction, at a threshold of adjusted p below 0.01, was used to find clones that differed between time points or between blood and tumor. TCRdb holds this immuneACCESS table with in-frame rearrangements only. Some clones are missing; in checked studies, unresolved V genes explain under half, and the rest has no known cause. Clone size and the V and J calls come from that table; the DNA yielded D and trimming. For this sample there are tens of thousands of clones; 88% appear just once. The ten largest clones take up around 11% of the sample.

This sample is part of a study of PD-L1 blockade in urothelial cancer (dated by TCRdb to 2017 to 2019). Study-wide context: All patients started therapy around 2014 and received atezolizumab 1,200 mg intravenously every 3 weeks. About nine tenths of the roughly 29 patients were identified as males with urothelial cancer of bladder origin, and a prior smoking history was reported by 18 of 29 patients. Patients had an ECOG performance status of 0 or 1 and had received between 0 and 3 prior chemotherapy regimens. Blood samples were analyzed 3 weeks after the start of treatment (second dose) and 6 weeks after the start of treatment. A median of approximately 140,000 T cells and some 84,000 unique TCRs was obtained from blood samples, and a median clonality of approximately 0.08 was observed. Somatic, immune and clinical correlates of response to PD-L1 blockade with atezolizumab in urothelial cancer were the focus of an exploratory multi-omic analysis. Pretreatment tumor samples, along with matched peripheral blood collected serially before and after atezolizumab treatment, underwent TCR sequencing. Durable clinical benefit was defined as progression-free survival longer than 6 months, and TCR features were also tested against progression-free and overall survival. In the same patients, pretreatment tumors underwent whole exome sequencing and RNA sequencing in addition to TCR sequencing. Fewer than ten patients reached durable clinical benefit, while 15 to 25 patients did not. Some 30 patients had pretreatment blood TCR-seq, 24 had at least one posttreatment blood collection, and 24 had tumor TCR-seq. Overall study outcomes, separate from this receptor: Among patients with durable benefit, tumor-associated TCR clones showed greater expansion in peripheral blood 3 weeks after treatment started (n ≈ 20, p = 0.022). Because the sample size was small (n ≈ 31) and many of the analyses were exploratory, the results are meant to be hypothesis-generating. A pretreatment peripheral blood TCR clonality below the median was linked to improved progression-free and overall survival.

The sequences come from PBMCs, collected around atezolizumab (anti-PD-L1) treatment. This receptor chain uses TRBV2 and TRBJ2-7, with TRBD2 tentatively as D gene (5 bases match). The receptor comes from a man aged 55 to 70 with urothelial cancer. The CDR3 protein sequence reads: CASIRGQSPMGQYF. The DNA sequence is TGTGCCAGCATAAGAGGGCAATCCCCCATGGGGCAGTACTTC.